Following are 3 T cell receptor beta chains from one sample sequenced in a study of T cell repertoires in aging, cancer and after chemotherapy. TCR beta rearrangements were amplified from peripheral blood genomic DNA. Rearranged V-D-J TRB sequences were amplified with a mixed TRB-A/B primer pool. TCRdb fed the multiplex PCR reads into MiXCR, producing one record per CDR3 protein. The sample has 9,400 or so distinct CDR3 sequences, 39% seen once; the top ten hold 3% to 4.5%. Sequenced input: blood. The source of these receptors is a human donor in good health.

A few counts support this clonotype. The chain couples TRBV19 to TRBJ1-5; 7 bases agree with TRBD1. V shed 5 bases and J 6 bases; nucleotides not matched to a gene: 13. Germline CDR1 LNHDA, CDR2 SQIVND (reference sequence). The CDR3 length is 16 residues. The CDR3 DNA follows: TGTGCCAGTAGTCCCGGTGGAGGGGGCGAGGGTCAGCCCCAGCATTTT. This codes for CASSPGGGGEGQPQHF.

This chain connects TRBV18 to TRBJ1-1; no clear D. Germline V gene lookup returns CDR1 KGHSH and CDR2 LQKENI. The CDR3 has 15 residues. Trimming removed 3 bases from V and 3 bases from J, with 14 bases in between. This chain's CDR3 is CASSPRQGSYTEAFF. Written as DNA, the CDR3 is TGTGCCAGCTCACCCCGCCAAGGGAGTTACACTGAAGCTTTCTTT.

The V call is TRBV30, the J call TRBJ2-7; the D gene is possibly TRBD1 (6 bases). Germline V lookup: CDR1 GTSNPN, CDR2 SVGIG (reference sequence). The CDR3 runs to 17 residues. V was trimmed by 1 base and J by 2 bases, leaving 21 bases between them. The CDR3 loop is CAWSARDGQSSTYEQYF. The CDR3 DNA sequence: TGTGCCTGGAGTGCAAGGGACGGACAGTCGTCTACCTACGAGCAGTACTTC.